Each of the 10 T cell receptor beta chains below was sequenced from the same sample in a study of T cell changes during pregnancy in multiple sclerosis. Sequencing was performed with immunoSEQ multiplex PCR; in TCRdb, only in-frame clones are kept and a portion is missing. The data contain 50,000 to 65,000 clones, 80% to 95% of them singletons. Specimen: CD8+ T cells from peripheral blood mononuclear cells, collected in the second trimester of pregnancy. The receptors derive from a female donor with multiple sclerosis, enrolled in a pregnancy study.

The chain carries TRBV19 and TRBJ2-2; possibly TRBD2 for D (5 bases). This CDR3 contains 15 residues. The V end lost 3 bases, the J end lost 4 bases, and 12 bases lay between the germline ends. Germline-derived CDR1 and CDR2 are LNHDA and SQIVND (reference sequence). The CDR3 coding sequence is TGTGCCAGTAGTATTGAGGGTCGGGTCACCGGGGAGCTGTTTTTT. Protein: CASSIEGRVTGELFF.

The rearrangement joins TRBV25-1 to TRBJ2-2; a possible D gene is TRBD1 (6 bases). The CDR3 covers 16 residues. Deletions cut 2 bases from V and 4 bases from J, with 14 bases between. Germline CDR1 is MGHDK and CDR2 is SYGVNS. DNA of the CDR3: TGTGCCAGCAGTGAAACCCAGACAGGCGTCACCGGGGAGCTGTTTTTT. Its protein product is CASSETQTGVTGELFF.

By its share, this clone is medium-sized. CDR3 residues: CASSDYRAPGGYGYTF. CDR3 bases: TGTGCCAGCAGCGACTACCGGGCCCCGGGTGGCTATGGCTACACCTTC. The gene calls are TRBV7-9 and TRBJ1-2; D gene uncertain. Deletions cut 5 bases from V and 4 bases from J, with 20 bases between. CDR3 length: 16 residues. The germline CDR1 and CDR2 sequences are SEHNR and FQNEAQ (reference sequence).

The chain carries TRBV7-7 and TRBJ2-5; TRBD1 agrees at 9 bases. V shed 4 bases and J 5 bases; nucleotides not matched to a gene: 8. Germline V gives CDR1 SSHAT, CDR2 FNYEAQ (reference sequence). CDR3 length: 15 residues. The CDR3 DNA follows: TGTGCCAGCAGCTGGGGACAGGGCGAGGGGGAGACCCAGTACTTC. Encoded protein: CASSWGQGEGETQYF.

The chain is built from TRBV19 and TRBJ2-7; 8 bases line up with TRBD1. V lost 3 bases and J lost 7; bases outside the gene matches: 8. CDR3 length: 14 amino acids. Germline V gives CDR1 LNHDA, CDR2 SQIVND (reference sequence). CDR3 loop: CASSMSGGKGEQYF. The CDR3 nucleotides are TGTGCCAGTAGTATGTCAGGGGGCAAGGGTGAGCAGTACTTC.

This rearrangement joins TRBV6-6 to TRBJ1-5; possibly TRBD1 for D (5 bases). The CDR3 is 16 residues long. Germline values: CDR1 MNHNY, CDR2 SVGAGI (reference sequence). The V gene lost 5 bases and the J gene lost 6 bases, with 20 bases spanning the gap. CDR3 DNA: TGTGCCAGCAGTACTTGGGACTCTGGGAGGCCTCAGCCCCAGCATTTT. Protein sequence: CASSTWDSGRPQPQHF.

The chain links TRBV7-3 to TRBJ2-1, with 9 bases aligning to TRBD2. This CDR3 contains 18 residues. J lost 0 bases, V lost 1 base, and 7 bases had no gene match. Germline loops: CDR1 SGHTA, CDR2 FQGTGA. CDR3 nucleotides: TGTGCCAGCAGCTTAATGGCGGGAGGGCTTCACTCCTACAATGAGCAGTTCTTC. Residues: CASSLMAGGLHSYNEQFF.

This chain uses TRBV5-4 with TRBJ2-7, with 9 bases that match TRBD2. The trim removed 4 bases at V and 5 bases at J, leaving 7 bases unmatched. CDR1 SGHNT and CDR2 YYREEE come from the germline V gene (reference sequence). The CDR3 has 14 amino acids. The CDR3 DNA reads TGTGCCAGCAGCGATCCTCTAGCGGGACACGAGCAGTACTTC. As protein: CASSDPLAGHEQYF.

This chain uses TRBV13 with TRBJ2-7; D not certain. The V and J ends lost 5 bases and 0 bases respectively, with 14 bases between them. Germline V gives CDR1 PRHDT, CDR2 FYEKMQ (reference sequence). The CDR3 consists of 15 residues. CDR3 sequence: CASSSFGPTSYEQYF. The CDR3 DNA reads TGTGCCAGCAGCAGTTTTGGGCCGACCTCCTACGAGCAGTACTTC.

This chain joins TRBV18 and TRBJ1-2; D is possibly TRBD1 (6 bases). The CDR3 is 16 residues long. CDR1 KGHSH and CDR2 LQKENI come from the germline V gene. Trimming shortened V by 0 bases and J by 4 bases, and 15 bases separated the two germline ends. The CDR3 DNA is TGTGCCAGCTCACCACCGGGACACGCTACCTCCTATGGCTACACCTTC. Translated: CASSPPGHATSYGYTF.